The 4 T cell receptor beta chains below were found in one sample sequenced in a study of regulatory dendritic cells for organ transplantation. The table came from immunoSEQ multiplex PCR; TCRdb's copy has only in-frame clones and leaves some out. The repertoire includes some 10,000 clones, roughly 70% of them detected once, and under 20% sits in the top ten. Material for sequencing was memory CD8+ T cells from blood. Subset meaning: CD45RO+ memory T cells. The receptors come from a human donor in good health.

The chain is built from TRBV6-1 and TRBJ2-3; TRBD2 matches at 9 bases. The CDR3 is made up of 16 amino acids. V shed 2 bases, J shed 6 bases, and the junction held 9 bases outside the gene matches. CDR1 MNHNS and CDR2 SASEGT come from the germline V gene. The CDR3 nucleotides read TGTGCCAGCAGTGAAATTTGGCGGGGGGGGTCGGATACGCAGTATTTT. This gives the protein CASSEIWRGGSDTQYF.

This clone appeared a few times. This chain uses TRBV5-6 with TRBJ1-2; D not resolved. Trimming removed 4 bases at V and 2 bases at J, with 9 bases between. CDR1 is SGHDT, CDR2 YYEEEE, per germline. CDR3 size: 13 residues. CDR3 nucleotide sequence: TGTGCCAGCAGCCAAAACGGGAACTATGGCTACACCTTC. Protein product: CASSQNGNYGYTF.

This clone showed up just a few times. The chain is built from TRBV7-9 and TRBJ2-1; D gene unclear. The CDR3 extends over 12 amino acids. V lost 6 bases and J lost 8, with 11 bases in between. In germline, CDR1 is SEHNR, CDR2 FQNEAQ (reference sequence). CDR3: CASRPAVHEQFF. DNA for the CDR3: TGTGCCAGCAGACCTGCGGTCCATGAGCAGTTCTTC.

The V gene is TRBV7-2, the J gene TRBJ2-1, with 7 positions matching TRBD1. V lost 5 bases and J lost 3; bases outside the gene matches: 4. The germline CDR1 and CDR2 sequences are SGHTA and FQGNSA. The CDR3 covers 14 residues. CDR3 sequence: CASSPGDSYNEQFF. DNA for the CDR3: TGTGCCAGCAGCCCTGGGGACAGCTACAATGAGCAGTTCTTC.